This is a list of T cell receptor beta chains from one sample in a study of T cell responses to AZD1222 COVID-19 vaccine. Repertoires were generated with immunoSEQ multiplex PCR, while TCRdb's copy carries only in-frame clones and drops some. This table holds tens of thousands of clones, over 75% found once. The sample in question was peripheral blood, obtained 28 days after the second AZD1222 dose. These receptors all come from an adult who received the AZD1222 COVID-19 vaccine. Each CDR3 is given with its conserved first and last residue. The D gene is left open where the match is weak. Rows may omit the clone size; those that give it use once, few, many or a size class.

>-|-|TRBV6-5|TRBJ2-6
CASRVGSGANVLTF
TGTGCCAGCAGAGTCGGGTCTGGGGCCAACGTCCTGACTTTC
>once|-|TRBV10-3|TRBJ1-4
CAISDGRNEKLFF
TGTGCCATCAGTGACGGGCGGAATGAAAAACTGTTTTTT
>-|-|TRBV6-2/TRBV6-3|TRBJ1-2
CASSYSSHRAKNYGYTF
TGTGCCAGCAGTTACTCTAGTCACAGGGCGAAAAACTATGGCTACACCTTC
>-|TRBD1|TRBV4-2|TRBJ1-3
CASSLIGQGQRNTIYF
TGTGCCAGCAGCCTCATCGGACAGGGTCAGAGAAACACCATATATTTT
>-|TRBD1|TRBV4-3|TRBJ2-7
CASSQDWTGNSYEQYF
TGCGCCAGCAGCCAAGATTGGACAGGAAATAGCTACGAGCAGTACTTC
>many|TRBD1|TRBV5-1|TRBJ1-2
CASRGGTGQNYGYTF
TGCGCCAGCAGAGGGGGGACAGGGCAAAACTATGGCTACACCTTC
>-|-|TRBV5-4|TRBJ1-3
CASSLVGLSGNTIYF
TGTGCCAGCAGCTTGGTCGGTCTCTCTGGAAACACCATATATTTT
>-|-|TRBV28|TRBJ2-7
CASSSVPYEQYF
TGTGCCAGCAGCTCTGTTCCTTACGAGCAGTACTTC
>-|-|TRBV9|TRBJ1-1
CASSVAGTMNTEAFF
TGTGCCAGCAGCGTAGCTGGGACTATGAACACTGAAGCTTTCTTT
>-|-|TRBV7-2|TRBJ1-1
CASSNRLSGGTEAFF
TGTGCCAGCAGCAACAGGCTGTCGGGGGGAACTGAAGCTTTCTTT
>-|TRBD2|TRBV29-1|TRBJ2-7
CSVGRGSYEQYF
TGCAGCGTTGGGCGCGGGAGTTACGAGCAGTACTTC
>-|-|TRBV27|TRBJ2-5
CASSISGETQYF
TGTGCCAGCAGCATATCCGGGGAGACCCAGTACTTC
>-|-|TRBV3-1/TRBV3-2|TRBJ2-2
CASSRQGSGELFF
TGTGCCAGCAGTCGCCAGGGGTCCGGGGAGCTGTTTTTT
>-|-|TRBV5-8|TRBJ1-6
CASSFRSSPLHF
TGTGCCAGCAGCTTCCGCAGTTCACCCCTCCACTTT
>-|-|TRBV5-1|TRBJ2-7
CASSYFGFPGDYEQYF
TGCGCCAGCAGCTACTTCGGATTTCCCGGGGATTACGAGCAGTACTTC
>-|TRBD1|TRBV27|TRBJ2-1
CASSSGGSYNEQFF
TGTGCCAGCAGTTCAGGGGGCTCCTACAATGAGCAGTTCTTC
>-|TRBD2|TRBV10-2|TRBJ2-5
CASSESRVAGAWRETQYF
TGCGCCAGCAGTGAGTCAAGGGTAGCGGGAGCATGGCGGGAGACCCAGTACTTC